The 5 T cell receptor beta chains presented below share a single source sample, sequenced in a study of CD8 T cells in Susac syndrome. The RNA input was about 0.5 to 1 ug, and it was reverse transcribed with random hexamers. TCRdb fed the immunoSEQ multiplex PCR reads into MiXCR, producing one record per CDR3 protein. The sample records 70,000 or so distinct CDR3 sequences, roughly 94% being singletons. Sequences were obtained from CD8+ T cells from PBMCs. The receptors were sampled from a human donor with multiple sclerosis.

The chain carries TRBV14 and TRBJ2-1, with 10 bases fitting TRBD2. Looked up from germline, CDR1 is SGHDN and CDR2 is FVKESK. After removal of 4 bases from V and 4 bases from J, the junction contained 7 bases not matched to a gene. This CDR3 is built from 16 residues. This chain's CDR3 is CASSPFTSGVYNEQFF. The CDR3 region has the DNA TGTGCCAGCAGCCCTTTTACTAGCGGGGTATACAATGAGCAGTTCTTC.

The chain uses TRBV7-6 and TRBJ2-7; 10 bases match TRBD1. CDR1 SGHVS and CDR2 FNYEAQ come from the germline V gene. The CDR3 is 15 amino acids. The V gene end was trimmed by 1 base and the J gene end by 2 bases; junction bases not matched to a gene: 2. This chain's CDR3 is CASSLGTGGTYEQYF. For the CDR3, the DNA is TGTGCCAGCAGCTTAGGGACAGGGGGGACCTACGAGCAGTACTTC.

V and J are TRBV3-1 and TRBJ2-5, with 7 bases fitting TRBD2. Germline V CDR1 and CDR2: LGHDT, YNNKEL (reference sequence). The length of the CDR3 is 19 residues. The ends lost 0 bases at V and 5 bases at J; junction bases unmatched: 18. Written as DNA, the CDR3 is TGTGCCAGCAGCCAAGAAGGGACCCGGCTAGCGGATCTGGGGGAGACCCAGTACTTC. Its protein product is CASSQEGTRLADLGETQYF.

The chain combines TRBV7-6 with TRBJ2-7, with D tentatively TRBD1 or TRBD2 (5 bases each). V lost 2 bases and J 2 bases, leaving 13 bases between the germline ends. Germline values: CDR1 SGHVS, CDR2 FNYEAQ. The CDR3 extends over 15 amino acids. CDR3 DNA sequence: TGTGCCAGCAGCTTATTCGAGGGGACGGCCTACGAGCAGTACTTC. This sequence encodes CASSLFEGTAYEQYF.

The chain employs TRBV7-9 and TRBJ2-7; 9 nucleotides align to TRBD1. V trimming: 5 bases; J trimming: 0 bases; junction bases outside the gene matches: 8. In germline, CDR1 is SEHNR, CDR2 FQNEAQ (reference sequence). The CDR3 runs to 16 residues. In DNA, the CDR3 is TGTGCCAGCAGCAAATCCGGGACAGGGAGCTCCTACGAGCAGTACTTC. It codes for CASSKSGTGSSYEQYF.